Below, 21 T cell receptor beta chains from the same sample are listed, as sequenced in a study of blood T cell repertoires in COVID-19. The assay was immunoSEQ multiplex PCR, and TCRdb's table has in-frame clones only and misses some. Of some 170,000 clones in the sample, more than 75% were seen once. Sequencing was carried out using peripheral blood. These receptors came from a woman in her forties or fifties with active or convalescent COVID-19.

CDR3 region: CASSPSGQGNYGYTF. Here the CDR3 DNA reads TGTGCCAGCAGCCCTTCGGGACAGGGGAACTATGGCTACACCTTC. The chain joins TRBV6-2 or TRBV6-3 to TRBJ1-2, with 10 bases aligning to TRBD1. The junction had 6 bases not matched to a gene; V was cut back by 6 bases and J by 2 bases. The CDR3 consists of 15 residues. Germline-derived CDR1 and CDR2 are MNHEY and SVGEGT.

The V gene is TRBV28, the J gene TRBJ2-2, with 7 bases lining up with TRBD1. V lost 5 bases, J lost 5 bases, and 17 bases stayed unmatched. Per germline, CDR1 MDHEN and CDR2 SYDVKM. This CDR3 comprises 18 residues. CDR3 amino acids: CASSQTGRRSGRTGELFF. The CDR3 DNA is TGTGCCAGCAGTCAGACAGGGCGCCGAAGTGGTCGGACCGGGGAGCTGTTTTTT.

The rearrangement uses TRBV29-1 and TRBJ1-2; the D gene is possibly TRBD1 (5 bases). Germline values: CDR1 SQVTM, CDR2 ANQGSEA. Trimming shortened V by 3 bases and J by 4 bases, and 12 bases separated the two germline ends. The CDR3 has 13 amino acids. CDR3 loop: CSVERDGGYGYTF. The CDR3 DNA is TGCAGCGTTGAGCGGGACGGCGGCTATGGCTACACCTTC.

The rearrangement joins TRBV3-1 (or the pseudogene TRBV3-2) to TRBJ1-5; no reliable D call. Trimming pared 4 bases from V and 13 bases from J, leaving 20 bases between. Germline V gene lookup returns CDR1 LGHDT and CDR2 YNNKEL (reference sequence). This CDR3 is 14 amino acids long. As DNA, the CDR3 is TGTGCCAGCAGCCCCCTGGGAGGAGGTGACCATCAGCATTTT. It translates to CASSPLGGGDHQHF.

This sequence joins TRBV18 and TRBJ1-2, with 9 bases fitting TRBD1. The trim removed 3 bases at V and 1 base at J, leaving 9 bases unmatched. The CDR3 length is 17 residues. Per the germline V gene, CDR1 is KGHSH and CDR2 is LQKENI. Here the CDR3 reads CASSPSSRTGDNYGYTF. Written as DNA, the CDR3 is TGTGCCAGCTCACCCTCTTCTCGGACAGGGGATAACTATGGCTACACCTTC.

This chain connects TRBV2 to TRBJ2-1; D perhaps matches TRBD2 (6 bases). The CDR3 contains 14 residues. Germline loops: CDR1 SNHLY, CDR2 FYNNEI. Trimming cost V 2 bases and J 5 bases, with 10 bases left between them. CDR3 protein: CASSERDFHNEQFF. Here the CDR3 DNA reads TGTGCCAGCAGTGAAAGGGACTTTCACAATGAGCAGTTCTTC.

This clone has just one count. The chain combines TRBV6-5 with TRBJ2-3; no clear D. This CDR3 comprises 11 residues. Trimming cost V 7 bases and J 5 bases, with 7 bases left between them. In germline, CDR1 is MNHEY, CDR2 SVGAGI. CDR3 sequence (DNA): TGTGCCAGCAAAAGAGGAGATACGCAGTATTTT. Translation gives CASKRGDTQYF.

The V and J genes are TRBV7-2 and TRBJ1-2, with D perhaps matching TRBD1 (6 bases). Trimming pared 1 base from V and 7 bases from J, leaving 16 bases between. This CDR3 is built from 15 residues. Germline V gene lookup returns CDR1 SGHTA and CDR2 FQGNSA. CDR3: CASSLETGLMGGYTF. CDR3 bases: TGTGCCAGCAGCTTAGAGACAGGTTTAATGGGTGGCTACACCTTC.

The genes are TRBV6-6 and TRBJ1-2; unclear D gene. The CDR3 totals 15 residues. V lost 0 bases to trimming and J lost 2 bases, with 10 bases between them. Germline V gives CDR1 MNHNY, CDR2 SVGAGI (reference sequence). This CDR3 is CASSYSGGPNYGYTF. DNA for the CDR3: TGTGCCAGCAGTTACTCGGGCGGGCCGAACTATGGCTACACCTTC.

This clone came up once. This chain links TRBV4-3 with TRBJ1-3; no definite D call. Trimming removed 0 bases at V and 8 bases at J, with 14 bases between. CDR1 is LGHNA and CDR2 is YSLEER in the germline V gene. The CDR3 runs 15 residues. The CDR3 loop reads CASSQDSGLVDTIYF. CDR3 nucleotide sequence: TGCGCCAGCAGCCAAGATTCTGGGCTCGTAGACACCATATATTTT.

V gene TRBV7-2 combines with J gene TRBJ2-7, with TRBD1 matching over 7 bases. The germline V gene has CDR1 SGHTA and CDR2 FQGNSA. The trim removed 5 bases at V and 3 bases at J, leaving 7 bases unmatched. This CDR3 comprises 14 residues. CDR3 DNA sequence: TGTGCCAGCAGCCCAAGACGGGACAGCTACGAGCAGTACTTC. As protein: CASSPRRDSYEQYF.

V is TRBV19 and J is TRBJ2-7; TRBD2 aligns across 8 bases. Looked up from germline, CDR1 is LNHDA and CDR2 is SQIVND (reference sequence). The CDR3 is made up of 13 amino acids. The V segment lost 5 bases and the J segment 2 bases; nucleotides outside the gene matches: 2. The CDR3, as DNA: TGTGCCAGTAGTTGGCGGGGGGCCTACGAGCAGTACTTC. Translation gives CASSWRGAYEQYF.

V usage is TRBV7-9 and J usage is TRBJ2-2; TRBD1 aligns across 8 bases. CDR1 and CDR2 (germline): SEHNR, FQNEAQ (reference sequence). The CDR3 runs 14 residues. V lost 2 bases, J lost 6 bases, and 2 bases stayed unmatched. CDR3 DNA: TGTGCCAGCAGCTTACGACAGGGGCCCGGGGAGCTGTTTTTT. The encoded protein is CASSLRQGPGELFF.

The CDR3 nucleotides read TGTGCCAGCAGCCCCATAAGCCCCAGCACAGATACGCAGTATTTT. It encodes CASSPISPSTDTQYF. The chain links TRBV7-2 to TRBJ2-3; D ambiguous. The CDR3 contains 15 residues. The ends were cut back, 5 bases at V and 0 bases at J, with 12 bases in the middle. The germline V gene encodes CDR1 SGHTA and CDR2 FQGNSA.

This clone showed up just a few times. This sequence joins TRBV6-5 and TRBJ1-1; D call uncertain. Germline lookup yields CDR1 MNHEY and CDR2 SVGAGI. CDR3 length: 13 residues. V lost 6 bases and J lost 2, with 10 bases in between. The CDR3 sequence is CASRRDSNTEAFF. The CDR3 region has the DNA TGTGCCAGCAGGCGGGATTCTAACACTGAAGCTTTCTTT.

The CDR3 sequence: CASPVGRPPNYGYTF. Here the CDR3 DNA reads TGTGCCTCCCCGGTGGGGAGACCCCCTAACTATGGCTACACCTTC. V gene TRBV30 combines with J gene TRBJ1-2; D is ambiguous. Germline CDR1 and CDR2: GTSNPN and SVGIG (reference sequence). The CDR3 is made up of 15 amino acids. With 7 bases removed from V and 0 bases from J, the gap between germline ends came to 18 bases.

This clone was picked up a small number of times. The chain uses TRBV7-3 and TRBJ2-1; tentatively, D is TRBD1 (7 bases). Trimming removed 2 bases at V and 3 bases at J, with 11 bases between. The germline gives CDR1 SGHTA, CDR2 FQGTGA. The CDR3 covers 15 residues. The CDR3 nucleotides are TGTGCCAGCAGCTTAGGCGGGACAGACTACAATGAGCAGTTCTTC. This translates into CASSLGGTDYNEQFF. Full variable domain (rest looked up from reference TRBV7-3 and TRBJ2-1): GAGVSQTPSNKVTEKGKYVELRCDPISGHTALYWYRQSLGQGPEFLIYFQGTGAADDSGLPNDRFFAVRPEGSVSTLKIQRTERGDSAVYLCASSLGGTDYNEQFFGPGTRLTVL.

This clone was counted once. The chain combines TRBV9 with TRBJ2-4; TRBD2 matches 10 bases. The germline gives CDR1 SGDLS, CDR2 YYNGEE. V trimming: 4 bases; J trimming: 4 bases; junction bases outside the gene matches: 5. CDR3 length equals 15 residues. CDR3 DNA sequence: TGTGCCAGCAGCTCAGGACTAGCGGAGAAAAACATTCAGTACTTC. This encodes CASSSGLAEKNIQYF.

CDR3 in amino acids: CSVEEGTTNEQFF. The CDR3 nucleotides are TGCAGCGTTGAAGAAGGGACTACCAATGAGCAGTTCTTC. V and J are TRBV29-1 and TRBJ2-1, with TRBD2 matching over 7 bases. This CDR3 is 13 amino acids long. Germline V gives CDR1 SQVTM, CDR2 ANQGSEA. The V and J ends lost 0 bases and 6 bases, in that order; junction bases with no gene match: 2.

The rearrangement joins TRBV2 to TRBJ1-2, with a tentative D call TRBD1 (6 bases). V shed 7 bases and J shed 7 bases, with 19 bases lying between them. CDR1 is SNHLY and CDR2 is FYNNEI in the germline V gene. The CDR3 length is 14 residues. The DNA of the CDR3 is TGTGCCAGCACCCGGGAGGGGGGACCTGCTGGCTACACCTTC. Translated: CASTREGGPAGYTF.

The chain recombines TRBV27 with TRBJ2-1; weak D call: TRBD2 (6 bases). V was cut by 6 bases and J by 1 base, with 13 bases left in between. The germline CDR1 and CDR2 sequences are MNHEY and SMNVEV (reference sequence). There are 15 residues in the CDR3. CDR3: CASSTGLGSYNEQFF. DNA of the CDR3: TGTGCCAGCAGCACGGGACTGGGTTCCTACAATGAGCAGTTCTTC.